What follows are 25 T cell receptor beta chains derived from one specimen sequenced in a study of blood T cells in healthy people across ages. The use of a sample-barcoded 5' primer and a J-beta primer mix characterized a second PCR of about 6 to 12 cycles. MiXCR, applied by TCRdb to the 5' RACE reads, yields one record per CDR3 protein. The sample has 650,000 to 700,000 distinct CDR3 sequences; roughly 30% are singletons. Sequenced input: blood. The receptors derive from an elderly woman in good health.

This clonotype has at least ten counts. The chain is built from TRBV7-2 and TRBJ1-1; 10 nucleotides align to TRBD1. Germline CDR1 is SGHTA and CDR2 is FQGNSA. This CDR3 has 15 residues. Germline trimming cut 5 bases from V and 4 bases from J; bases unmatched to any gene: 7. Here the CDR3 reads CASSPRGTGVTEAFF. The CDR3 DNA reads TGTGCCAGCAGCCCCCGGGGGACAGGGGTCACTGAAGCTTTCTTT. Full variable domain (remainder filled in from reference TRBV7-2 and TRBJ1-1): GAGVSQSPSNKVTEKGKDVELRCDPISGHTALYWYRQSLGQGLEFLIYFQGNSAPDKSGLPSDRFSAERTGGSVSTLTIQRTQQEDSAVYLCASSPRGTGVTEAFFGQGTRLTVV.

V usage is TRBV27 and J usage is TRBJ1-6; 8 nucleotides align to TRBD1. V lost 4 bases and J lost 7; bases outside the gene matches: 9. Germline CDR1 and CDR2: MNHEY and SMNVEV (reference sequence). The CDR3 loop spans 16 amino acids. DNA of the CDR3: TGTGCCAGCAGTTCGACCAACAGGGGGGGGAATTCACCCCTCCACTTT. Its protein product is CASSSTNRGGNSPLHF.

This clonotype occurred many times. The chain's CDR3 is CASSPSRGVGETQYF. DNA for the CDR3: TGCGCCAGCAGCCCATCTCGGGGGGTAGGGGAGACCCAGTACTTC. V usage is TRBV5-1 and J usage is TRBJ2-5, with 7 bases lining up with TRBD2. The CDR3 sequence is 15 residues long. V trimming: 4 bases; J trimming: 5 bases; junction bases outside the gene matches: 11. CDR1 and CDR2 from the germline V gene are SGHRS and YFSETQ.

The sample holds many counts of this clonotype. The chain recombines TRBV4-3 with TRBJ2-3; 12 bases align to TRBD2. Germline CDR1 is LGHNA and CDR2 is YSLEER. This CDR3 region has 16 residues. The trim removed 0 bases at V and 9 bases at J, leaving 7 bases unmatched. The CDR3 DNA reads as TGCGCCAGCAGCCAAGATACGACTAGCGGGGGACACACGCAGTATTTT. Amino acids: CASSQDTTSGGHTQYF.

This clonotype was counted many times. CDR3 sequence: CSAPQGAANYGYTF. CDR3 in DNA: TGCAGTGCGCCACAGGGGGCTGCTAACTATGGCTACACCTTC. V and J are TRBV20-1 and TRBJ1-2; 9 bases align to TRBD1. V shed 6 bases and J 0 bases; nucleotides not matched to a gene: 5. This CDR3 comprises 14 residues. Germline CDR1 DFQATT, CDR2 SNEGSKA (reference sequence).

The rearrangement uses TRBV6-5 and TRBJ2-4; TRBD1 is a possible D gene (6 bases). V lost 6 bases and J 0 bases, leaving 15 bases between the germline ends. This CDR3 is built from 16 residues. CDR1 is MNHEY, CDR2 SVGAGI, per germline. CDR3 coding DNA: TGTGCCAGCAGCCCGGACAGCCTTTTAGCCAAAAACATTCAGTACTTC. Translation gives CASSPDSLLAKNIQYF.

The rearrangement links TRBV12-3 or TRBV12-4 to TRBJ1-5; no clear D gene. The CDR3 consists of 12 residues. V was shortened by 8 bases and J by 9 bases, with 14 bases between the two germline ends. CDR3 sequence reads: CASREAEGPQHF. The CDR3 DNA reads as TGTGCCAGCCGGGAGGCGGAGGGGCCCCAGCATTTT.

This chain connects TRBV20-1 to TRBJ2-7, with 9 positions matching TRBD2. Germline V gene lookup returns CDR1 DFQATT and CDR2 SNEGSKA (reference sequence). The CDR3 has 16 amino acids. V shed 5 bases, J shed 3 bases, and the junction held 14 bases outside the gene matches. CDR3 sequence (DNA): TGCAGTGCTCGCCGCTCCGTAGCGGGAGCTCTCTACGAGCAGTACTTC. Amino acids: CSARRSVAGALYEQYF.

The chain joins TRBV5-1 to TRBJ1-1; the D gene is possibly TRBD1 (6 bases). From germline, CDR1 is SGHRS and CDR2 YFSETQ. V lost 2 bases and J lost 2, with 10 bases in between. This CDR3 is 14 amino acids long. Written as DNA, the CDR3 is TGCGCCAGCAGCTTTGTGGACAGAAACACTGAAGCTTTCTTT. Protein product: CASSFVDRNTEAFF.

This clonotype was counted many times. The chain joins TRBV2 to TRBJ2-7; 7 positions agree with TRBD2. The germline V gene has CDR1 SNHLY and CDR2 FYNNEI. There are 13 residues in the CDR3. Unmatched junction bases numbered 6, after V lost 6 bases and J lost 4 bases. The CDR3 coding sequence is TGTGCCAGCAGGGGGGGGAGCCCTTACGAGCAGTACTTC. Residues: CASRGGSPYEQYF. Together with reference TRBV2 and TRBJ2-7, the CDR3 gives the full variable domain: EPEVTQTPSHQVTQMGQEVILRCVPISNHLYFYWYRQILGQKVEFLVSFYNNEISEKSEIFDDQFSVERPDGSNFTLKIRSTKLEDSAMYFCASRGGSPYEQYFGPGTRLTVT.

The chain uses TRBV12-3 or TRBV12-4 and TRBJ1-5; D is ambiguous. The CDR3 totals 16 residues. V lost 3 bases to trimming and J lost 4 bases, with 16 bases between them. CDR3 protein: CASSFLSRPQNQPQHF. As DNA, the CDR3 is TGTGCCAGCAGTTTCTTGTCCAGGCCCCAAAATCAGCCCCAGCATTTT.

About this clonotype: Germline and junction disagree at one end, which may indicate a read error. This chain links TRBV24-1 with TRBJ2-1; D not certain. The CDR3 has 14 residues. The germline CDR1 and CDR2 sequences are KGHDR and SFDVKD. This chain's CDR3 is CATGEARMNNEQFF. The CDR3, as DNA: TGTGCCACCGGTGAGGCCAGGATGAACAATGAGCAGTTCTTC.

The table lists this clonotype with a few counts. The chain carries TRBV6-1 and TRBJ2-1, with D possibly TRBD2 on 7 matching bases. V lost 8 bases, J lost 5 bases, and 28 bases lay in between. Per the germline V gene, CDR1 is MNHNS and CDR2 is SASEGT. The CDR3 is 18 residues long. The CDR3 sequence is CASSGSPGGQSPHNEQFF. In DNA form, the CDR3 reads TGTGCCAGCTCGGGGAGCCCGGGGGGCCAATCCCCCCACAATGAGCAGTTCTTC.

The J gene is TRBJ2-6, the V gene TRBV10-3; D gene unclear. The CDR3 sequence is 18 residues long. Germline lookup yields CDR1 ENHRY and CDR2 SYGVKD. V was clipped by 6 bases and J by 0 bases, with 18 bases between them. In DNA, the CDR3 is TGTGCCATCAGAATTGGACGAGTGAAGTCCTCTGGGGCCAACGTCCTGACTTTC. It yields the protein CAIRIGRVKSSGANVLTF.

This clonotype came up a few times. CDR3 sequence: CAWSDQGAVPQYF. The CDR3 DNA sequence: TGTGCCTGGAGTGATCAGGGGGCGGTTCCCCAGTACTTC. This chain uses TRBV30 with TRBJ2-5, with TRBD1 matching 8 bases. Trimming removed 1 base from V and 9 bases from J; junction bases left unmatched: 7. The CDR3 covers 13 residues. CDR1 is GTSNPN, CDR2 SVGIG, per germline (reference sequence).

The chain links TRBV20-1 to TRBJ1-1; D is undetermined. Looked up from germline, CDR1 is DFQATT and CDR2 is SNEGSKA (reference sequence). Trimming shortened V by 0 bases and J by 0 bases, and 14 bases separated the two germline ends. The CDR3 has 16 residues. In DNA form, the CDR3 reads TGCAGTGCTAGAGATGATCCGGTTGGGATGAACACTGAAGCTTTCTTT. This sequence encodes CSARDDPVGMNTEAFF.

The chain has TRBV20-1 and TRBJ2-5; 7 nucleotides line up with TRBD2. The J call is doubtful: the DNA matches TRBJ2-7 better. Germline V lookup: CDR1 DFQATT, CDR2 SNEGSKA (reference sequence). There are 13 residues in the CDR3. The CDR3 here is CSATREARNEQYF. In DNA, the CDR3 is TGCAGTGCTACCCGGGAGGCGAGAAACGAGCAGTACTTC.

This clonotype occurred a few times. The chain is built from TRBV30 and TRBJ1-3, with D hard to call. Per the germline V gene, CDR1 is GTSNPN and CDR2 is SVGIG (reference sequence). This CDR3 contains 14 residues. Trimming removed 3 bases from V and 0 bases from J, with 9 bases in between. CDR3 in amino acids: CAWRPVGSGNTIYF. CDR3 coding DNA: TGTGCCTGGAGACCGGTGGGCTCTGGAAACACCATATATTTT. Full variable domain (outside the CDR3, taken from reference TRBV30 and TRBJ1-3): SQTIHQWPATLVQPVGSPLSLECTVEGTSNPNLYWYRQAAGRGLQLLFYSVGIGQISSEVPQNLSASRPQDRQFILSSKKLLLSDSGFYLCAWRPVGSGNTIYFGEGSWLTVV.

The chain couples TRBV9 to TRBJ2-1; a weak D match, TRBD1 (6 bases). Germline values: CDR1 SGDLS, CDR2 YYNGEE. The CDR3 is 15 amino acids. Trimming left V 4 bases short and J 2 bases short, with 13 bases between. CDR3 bases: TGTGCCAGCAGCTTACAGGGTAGTCCCTACAATGAGCAGTTCTTC. Translated: CASSLQGSPYNEQFF.

The rearrangement links TRBV29-1 to TRBJ1-1; perhaps TRBD1 as D (5 bases). The CDR3 length is 11 residues. The V end lost 5 bases, the J end lost 11 bases, and 15 bases lay between the germline ends. Germline CDR1 reads SQVTM; CDR2 reads ANQGSEA. CDR3 DNA sequence: TGCAGCGTTTTCCGACAGCCCGAGGCTTTCTTT. This encodes CSVFRQPEAFF.

CDR3 nucleotides: TGTGCCAGCATCAAAGCGGGGGGCCCGACCGGGGAGACCCAGTTCTTC. Encoded protein: CASIKAGGPTGETQFF. This sequence joins TRBV5-6 and TRBJ2-1, with 9 bases that match TRBD2. Germline CDR1 and CDR2: SGHDT and YYEEEE. The CDR3 is 16 amino acids. V was clipped by 6 bases and J by 13 bases; unmatched bases: 20.

Ten or more counts support this clonotype. The V gene is TRBV15, the J gene TRBJ2-7, with 10 positions matching TRBD1. The CDR3 covers 16 residues. Germline trimming cut 1 base from V and 2 bases from J; bases unmatched to any gene: 5. The germline CDR1 and CDR2 sequences are LNHNV and YYDKDF (reference sequence). CDR3 DNA: TGTGCCACCAGCAGAGGTGGGACAGGGGTAACCTACGAGCAGTACTTC. It encodes CATSRGGTGVTYEQYF.

The J gene is TRBJ2-2, the V gene TRBV7-2, with a tentative D call TRBD2 (5 bases). The CDR3 is 17 amino acids. Trimming took 2 bases from V and 2 from J, leaving 15 bases between them. Germline V gene sequence: CDR1 SGHTA, CDR2 FQGNSA. The CDR3 is CASSLRSRLANTGELFF. CDR3 sequence (DNA): TGTGCCAGCAGCTTAAGATCGCGGCTAGCCAACACCGGGGAGCTGTTTTTT.

In its sample, this clonotype was seen many times. V and J are TRBV9 and TRBJ2-1; unclear D gene. Per the germline V gene, CDR1 is SGDLS and CDR2 is YYNGEE. The CDR3 extends over 13 amino acids. Trimming shortened V by 3 bases and J by 9 bases, and 13 bases separated the two germline ends. The CDR3 sequence: CASSGHDLGEQFF. CDR3 DNA: TGTGCCAGCAGCGGCCACGACTTGGGTGAGCAGTTCTTC.

This clonotype occurred a few times. The chain recombines TRBV14 with TRBJ2-2, with TRBD1 matching over 7 bases. The ends lost 6 bases at V and 2 bases at J; junction bases unmatched: 12. Germline V gives CDR1 SGHDN, CDR2 FVKESK. This CDR3 spans 17 amino acids. In DNA, the CDR3 is TGTGCCAGCAGTCTGCGGACAGGCCGACCTAACACCGGGGAGCTGTTTTTT. Translation gives CASSLRTGRPNTGELFF.